The 26 T cell receptor beta chains in this list originate from one sample, sequenced in a study of blood T cell repertoires in COVID-19 (TCRdb year 2020). Library method: the immunoSEQ multiplex PCR assay. This immuneACCESS table, as held by TCRdb, lists in-frame sequences with V and J called but not all clones. Of the missing ones, under half trace to an unresolved V gene in checked studies; the others have no known cause. A total of roughly 160,000 clones appear in this sample, 82% of them only once. Of the sample, about 10% falls within the top ten clones. The sequencing input was peripheral blood. The origin of the receptors is a woman older than 75 with active or convalescent COVID-19.

This clone was found once. V and J are TRBV7-2 and TRBJ1-3, with D uncertain. Per the germline V gene, CDR1 is SGHTA and CDR2 is FQGNSA. Trimming pared 1 base from V and 0 bases from J, leaving 7 bases between. The CDR3 length is 15 residues. This CDR3 is CASSLESYSGNTIYF. The CDR3 DNA reads TGTGCCAGCAGCTTAGAGTCCTACTCTGGAAACACCATATATTTT.

The genes are TRBV5-1 and TRBJ1-1; weak D call: TRBD1 (6 bases). Trimming removed 4 bases from V and 2 bases from J, with 12 bases in between. The CDR3 sequence is 14 residues long. Germline CDR1 and CDR2: SGHRS and YFSETQ. DNA of the CDR3: TGCGCCAGCAGCGCACAGGGCAGTAACACTGAAGCTTTCTTT. Amino acid sequence: CASSAQGSNTEAFF.

The V gene is TRBV5-1, the J gene TRBJ1-2; D unclear. In germline, CDR1 is SGHRS, CDR2 YFSETQ. The V and J ends lost 4 bases and 0 bases respectively, with 4 bases between them. This CDR3 comprises 12 residues. CDR3 in amino acids: CASSEPNYGYTF. The CDR3 coding sequence is TGCGCCAGCAGCGAGCCTAACTATGGCTACACCTTC. The variable domain in full, completed from reference TRBV5-1 and TRBJ1-2, reads KAGVTQTPRYLIKTRGQQVTLSCSPISGHRSVSWYQQTPGQGLQFLFEYFSETQRNKGNFPGRFSGRQFSNSRSEMNVSTLELGDSALYLCASSEPNYGYTFGSGTRLTVV.

The count of this clone is one. V usage is TRBV15 and J usage is TRBJ1-2, with D perhaps TRBD1 (5 bases). In germline, CDR1 is LNHNV, CDR2 YYDKDF (reference sequence). Trimming shortened V by 0 bases and J by 12 bases, and 14 bases separated the two germline ends. CDR3 length: 13 amino acids. The CDR3 bases are TGTGCCACCAGCAGAGATTTAGGAGGGGCCGACACCTTC. It specifies CATSRDLGGADTF.

This clone was seen just once. CDR3 region: CAIRGLAGEETQYF. The CDR3 bases are TGTGCCATCAGGGGACTAGCGGGAGAAGAGACCCAGTACTTC. The chain has TRBV10-3 and TRBJ2-5; 14 bases line up with TRBD2. This CDR3 region has 14 residues. The germline V gene has CDR1 ENHRY and CDR2 SYGVKD. Trimming removed 6 bases from V and 3 bases from J; junction bases left unmatched: 0.

The chain is built from TRBV19 and TRBJ1-1, with a tentative D call TRBD1 (5 bases). Trimming took 4 bases from V and 1 from J, leaving 19 bases between them. The CDR3 contains 17 residues. Per germline, CDR1 LNHDA and CDR2 SQIVND (reference sequence). The CDR3 nucleotides are TGTGCCAGTAGTACGTACTTACGCGGGACGGCGAACACTGAAGCTTTCTTT. It yields the protein CASSTYLRGTANTEAFF.

V is TRBV28 and J is TRBJ2-1, with TRBD1 identical over 7 bases. The CDR3 spans 17 residues. V dropped 7 bases and J dropped 8; count of bases not matched to a gene: 20. CDR1 and CDR2 from the germline V gene are MDHEN and SYDVKM. Here the CDR3 reads CASNSVRAARGYDEQFF. The CDR3, as DNA: TGTGCCAGCAACTCCGTCAGGGCGGCCAGGGGGTACGATGAGCAGTTCTTC. The full variable domain, completed using reference TRBV28 and TRBJ2-1, is DVKVTQSSRYLVKRTGEKVFLECVQDMDHENMFWYRQDPGLGLRLIYFSYDVKMKEKGDIPEGYSVSREKKERFSLILESASTNQTSMYLCASNSVRAARGYDEQFFGPGTRLTVL.

V and J are TRBV3-1 (or the pseudogene TRBV3-2) and TRBJ2-7, with a possible D match to TRBD2 (6 bases). V was shortened by 2 bases and J by 0 bases, with 8 bases between the two germline ends. CDR1 and CDR2 from the germline V gene are LGHDT and YNNKEL (reference sequence). The CDR3 length is 14 residues. In DNA form, the CDR3 reads TGTGCCAGCAGCCAAACGGGAGTCTCCTACGAGCAGTACTTC. Translated, it gives CASSQTGVSYEQYF.

V is TRBV9 and J is TRBJ1-4; D not resolved. The CDR3 loop spans 16 amino acids. V was cut by 0 bases and J by 8 bases, with 17 bases left in between. Germline V CDR1 and CDR2: SGDLS, YYNGEE. The CDR3 nucleotides read TGTGCCAGCAGCGTAGCTGTAGAGGGAGCGGAGGAAAAACTGTTTTTT. Protein: CASSVAVEGAEEKLFF. The whole variable domain, remainder taken from reference TRBV9 and TRBJ1-4, is DSGVTQTPKHLITATGQRVTLRCSPRSGDLSVYWYQQSLDQGLQFLIQYYNGEERAKGNILERFSAQQFPDLHSELNLSSLELGDSALYFCASSVAVEGAEEKLFFGSGTQLSVL.

The rearrangement links TRBV3-1 (or the pseudogene TRBV3-2) to TRBJ2-5; 9 bases align to TRBD2. The germline V gene encodes CDR1 LGHDT and CDR2 YNNKEL (reference sequence). The junction had 8 bases not matched to a gene; V was cut back by 0 bases and J by 0 bases. There are 18 residues in the CDR3. CDR3 region: CASSQDDRLADHQETQYF. In DNA form, the CDR3 reads TGTGCCAGCAGCCAAGACGATCGACTAGCGGACCACCAAGAGACCCAGTACTTC.

This chain uses TRBV10-3 with TRBJ1-5, with 7 bases fitting TRBD1. Germline V gene data show CDR1 as ENHRY and CDR2 as SYGVKD. The CDR3 totals 15 residues. Losses at the gene ends were 6 bases for V and 1 base for J; bases not matched to a gene: 6. The CDR3 DNA sequence: TGTGCCATCAGGGAAGGACAGGAAAGCAATCAGCCCCAGCATTTT. Translation gives CAIREGQESNQPQHF.

The gene calls are TRBV19 and TRBJ1-5; TRBD1 is a possible D gene (5 bases). CDR1 LNHDA and CDR2 SQIVND come from the germline V gene (reference sequence). The CDR3 sequence is 15 residues long. The germline V and J ends were trimmed by 7 bases and 0 bases, with 13 bases remaining between them. This chain's CDR3 is CASTSTVYSNQPQHF. In nucleotides, the CDR3 is TGTGCCAGTACCTCGACAGTTTATAGCAATCAGCCCCAGCATTTT.

The chain carries TRBV7-2 and TRBJ1-2; 10 bases align to TRBD1. The CDR3 extends over 14 amino acids. The V gene end was trimmed by 1 base and the J gene end by 8 bases; junction bases not matched to a gene: 4. CDR1 is SGHTA and CDR2 is FQGNSA in the germline V gene. The CDR3 region has the DNA TGTGCCAGCAGCTTAGACGGGACAGGGGTGGGCTACACCTTC. Residues: CASSLDGTGVGYTF.

The chain couples TRBV25-1 to TRBJ1-3; TRBD1 is a possible D gene (6 bases). CDR3 size: 14 residues. V lost 2 bases, J lost 4 bases, and 9 bases lay in between. Germline assignment: CDR1 MGHDK and CDR2 SYGVNS. The chain's CDR3 is CASSEPGVGNTIYF. The CDR3 region has the DNA TGTGCCAGCAGTGAACCAGGGGTCGGAAACACCATATATTTT.

The chain couples TRBV6-5 to TRBJ2-5, with 9 bases identical to TRBD2. The CDR3 runs 14 residues. CDR1 is MNHEY and CDR2 is SVGAGI in the germline V gene. V trimming: 7 bases; J trimming: 5 bases; junction bases outside the gene matches: 8. The chain's CDR3 is CASIFLAGFETQYF. As DNA, the CDR3 is TGTGCCAGCATCTTTCTAGCGGGATTTGAGACCCAGTACTTC.

The rearrangement uses TRBV27 and TRBJ1-6, with TRBD1 as a possible D gene (6 bases). Deletions cut 2 bases from V and 8 bases from J, with 19 bases between. The CDR3 runs 17 residues. Per germline, CDR1 MNHEY and CDR2 SMNVEV (reference sequence). The CDR3 reads CASSLRPQGLFYSPLHF. CDR3 coding DNA: TGTGCCAGCAGTTTACGACCACAGGGATTGTTCTATTCACCCCTCCACTTT.

V usage is TRBV5-1 and J usage is TRBJ1-1; D ambiguous. CDR3 size: 14 residues. The germline V and J ends were trimmed by 2 bases and 2 bases, with 10 bases remaining between them. From germline, CDR1 is SGHRS and CDR2 YFSETQ. CDR3 protein: CASSFSVTNTEAFF. In DNA form, the CDR3 reads TGCGCCAGCAGCTTTTCGGTAACCAACACTGAAGCTTTCTTT.

The chain has TRBV5-1 and TRBJ2-5, with TRBD1 matching over 10 bases. The ends lost 3 bases at V and 5 bases at J; junction bases unmatched: 7. The germline V gene has CDR1 SGHRS and CDR2 YFSETQ. This CDR3 spans 15 amino acids. Here the CDR3 DNA reads TGCGCCAGCAGCTCCGGGACAGGGGAGTTGGAGACCCAGTACTTC. This translates into CASSSGTGELETQYF.

This clone has a handful of counts. The chain has TRBV7-9 and TRBJ2-2, with a weak D call TRBD1 (5 bases). This CDR3 has 15 amino acids. Between the trimmed V and J ends, which lost 5 bases and 4 bases, there was a span of 14 bases. The germline V gene has CDR1 SEHNR and CDR2 FQNEAQ (reference sequence). Here the CDR3 reads CASSRVGAVTGELFF. DNA of the CDR3: TGTGCCAGCAGCCGCGTAGGGGCCGTCACCGGGGAGCTGTTTTTT.

The CDR3 is CASSEYPGRNEKLFF. The DNA for the CDR3 is TGTGCCAGCAGTGAATATCCAGGGCGCAATGAAAAACTGTTTTTT. This chain links TRBV25-1 with TRBJ1-4, with D possibly TRBD1 on 5 matching bases. The CDR3 is 15 residues long. Germline V gene lookup returns CDR1 MGHDK and CDR2 SYGVNS. The V end lost 0 bases, the J end lost 5 bases, and 10 bases lay between the germline ends.

The chain carries TRBV7-3 and TRBJ2-1, with 8 bases that match TRBD2. Germline loops: CDR1 SGHTA, CDR2 FQGTGA. Losses at the gene ends were 5 bases for V and 4 bases for J; bases not matched to a gene: 13. CDR3 length: 17 amino acids. The CDR3 bases are TGTGCCAGCAGCCCGCCGGGGGTAGCGGGGATTTACAATGAGCAGTTCTTC. Translating it yields CASSPPGVAGIYNEQFF.

This clone was counted between two and nine times. V is TRBV28 and J is TRBJ1-5; D remains ambiguous. Germline V CDR1 and CDR2: MDHEN, SYDVKM. The CDR3 contains 15 residues. V was trimmed by 3 bases and J by 0 bases, leaving 9 bases between them. The DNA of the CDR3 is TGTGCCAGCAGTTTCGCAGACTCTAGCAATCAGCCCCAGCATTTT. Its translation is CASSFADSSNQPQHF.

This clone was counted between two and nine times. J is TRBJ1-2 and V is TRBV9; 9 nucleotides agree with TRBD1. CDR1 and CDR2 from the germline V gene are SGDLS and YYNGEE. This CDR3 region has 17 residues. V shed 3 bases and J 0 bases; nucleotides not matched to a gene: 9. The CDR3 nucleotides are TGTGCCAGCAGCGAGCGGGACAGGGTGCTATCTAACTATGGCTACACCTTC. Translated: CASSERDRVLSNYGYTF.

This chain joins TRBV28 and TRBJ2-2, with TRBD2 as a possible D gene (5 bases). Trimming cost V 6 bases and J 6 bases, with 11 bases left between them. The CDR3 runs to 13 residues. Germline V gene lookup returns CDR1 MDHEN and CDR2 SYDVKM. The chain's CDR3 is CASSPTGSGELFF. In DNA, the CDR3 is TGTGCCAGCAGCCCCACGGGATCCGGGGAGCTGTTTTTT.

This clone appeared a few times. J is TRBJ1-1 and V is TRBV5-1; D is ambiguous. V lost 0 bases and J 7 bases, leaving 10 bases between the germline ends. The germline V gene encodes CDR1 SGHRS and CDR2 YFSETQ. The CDR3 loop spans 13 amino acids. CDR3 protein: CASSLGTTDEAFF. CDR3 sequence (DNA): TGCGCCAGCAGCTTGGGGACTACAGATGAAGCTTTCTTT. Full variable domain (missing parts from reference TRBV5-1 and TRBJ1-1): KAGVTQTPRYLIKTRGQQVTLSCSPISGHRSVSWYQQTPGQGLQFLFEYFSETQRNKGNFPGRFSGRQFSNSRSEMNVSTLELGDSALYLCASSLGTTDEAFFGQGTRLTVV.

The V and J genes are TRBV5-6 and TRBJ2-5; D may be TRBD2 (5 bases). The CDR3 sequence is 15 residues long. Germline-derived CDR1 and CDR2 are SGHDT and YYEEEE. Trimming stripped 1 base from V and 2 bases from J, with 12 bases between. The CDR3 reads CASSLFGVRQETQYF. The CDR3 DNA follows: TGTGCCAGCAGCTTGTTCGGGGTTAGGCAAGAGACCCAGTACTTC.